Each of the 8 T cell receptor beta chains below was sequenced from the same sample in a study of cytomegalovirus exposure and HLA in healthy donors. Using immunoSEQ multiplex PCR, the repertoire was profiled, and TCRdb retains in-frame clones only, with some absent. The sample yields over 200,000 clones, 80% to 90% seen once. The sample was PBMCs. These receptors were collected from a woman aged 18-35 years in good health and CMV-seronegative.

The CDR3 loop is CASSLFDQAYNEQFF. In DNA form, the CDR3 reads TGTGCCAGCAGTTTATTTGATCAAGCGTACAATGAGCAGTTCTTC. The genes are TRBV27 and TRBJ2-1; D ambiguous. Trimming removed 1 base at V and 4 bases at J, with 11 bases between. Germline CDR1 is MNHEY and CDR2 is SMNVEV (reference sequence). CDR3 length equals 15 residues.

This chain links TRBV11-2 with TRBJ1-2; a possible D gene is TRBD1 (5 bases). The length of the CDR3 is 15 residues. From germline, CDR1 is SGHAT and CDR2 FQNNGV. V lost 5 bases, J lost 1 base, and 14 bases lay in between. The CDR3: CASSPNSRDNYGYTF. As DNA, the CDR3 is TGTGCCAGCAGCCCGAACTCCAGGGATAACTATGGCTACACCTTC. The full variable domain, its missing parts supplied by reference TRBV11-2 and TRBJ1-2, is EAGVAQSPRYKIIEKRQSVAFWCNPISGHATLYWYQQILGQGPKLLIQFQNNGVVDDSQLPKDRFSAERLKGVDSTLKIQPAKLEDSAVYLCASSPNSRDNYGYTFGSGTRLTVV.

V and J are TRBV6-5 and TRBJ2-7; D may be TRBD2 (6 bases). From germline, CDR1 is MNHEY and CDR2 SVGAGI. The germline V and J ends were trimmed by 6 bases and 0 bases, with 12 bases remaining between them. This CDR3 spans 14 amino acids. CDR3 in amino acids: CASRVAGSSYEQYF. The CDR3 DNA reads TGTGCCAGCAGAGTCGCGGGGAGCTCCTACGAGCAGTACTTC.

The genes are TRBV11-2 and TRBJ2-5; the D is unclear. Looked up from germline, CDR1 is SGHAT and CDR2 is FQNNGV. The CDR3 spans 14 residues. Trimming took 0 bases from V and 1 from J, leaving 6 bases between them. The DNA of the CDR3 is TGTGCCAGCAGCTTAGAGGCCAGCCAAGAGACCCAGTACTTC. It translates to CASSLEASQETQYF. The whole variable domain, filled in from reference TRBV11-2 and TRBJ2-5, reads EAGVAQSPRYKIIEKRQSVAFWCNPISGHATLYWYQQILGQGPKLLIQFQNNGVVDDSQLPKDRFSAERLKGVDSTLKIQPAKLEDSAVYLCASSLEASQETQYFGPGTRLLVL.

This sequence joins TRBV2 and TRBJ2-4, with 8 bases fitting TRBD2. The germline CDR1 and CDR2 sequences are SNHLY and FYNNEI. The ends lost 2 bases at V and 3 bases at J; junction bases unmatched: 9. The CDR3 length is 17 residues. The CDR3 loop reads CASSEPWGSGDKNIQYF. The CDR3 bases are TGTGCCAGCAGTGAACCTTGGGGTAGCGGGGACAAAAACATTCAGTACTTC. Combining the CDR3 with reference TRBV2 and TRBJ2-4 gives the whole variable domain EPEVTQTPSHQVTQMGQEVILRCVPISNHLYFYWYRQILGQKVEFLVSFYNNEISEKSEIFDDQFSVERPDGSNFTLKIRSTKLEDSAMYFCASSEPWGSGDKNIQYFGAGTRLSVL.

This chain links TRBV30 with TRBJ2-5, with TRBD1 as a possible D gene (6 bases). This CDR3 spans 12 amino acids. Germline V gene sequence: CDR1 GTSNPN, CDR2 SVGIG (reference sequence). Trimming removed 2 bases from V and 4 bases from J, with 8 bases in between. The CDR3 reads CAWSSRGETQYF. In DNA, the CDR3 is TGTGCCTGGAGTTCCAGGGGAGAGACCCAGTACTTC.

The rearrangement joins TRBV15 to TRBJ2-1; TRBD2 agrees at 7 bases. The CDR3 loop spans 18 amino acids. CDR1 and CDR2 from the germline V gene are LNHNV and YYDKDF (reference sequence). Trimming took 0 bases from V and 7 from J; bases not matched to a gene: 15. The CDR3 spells CATSRDRRPSGGFNEQFF. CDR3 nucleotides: TGTGCCACCAGCAGAGACCGCCGGCCTAGCGGAGGGTTTAATGAGCAGTTCTTC.

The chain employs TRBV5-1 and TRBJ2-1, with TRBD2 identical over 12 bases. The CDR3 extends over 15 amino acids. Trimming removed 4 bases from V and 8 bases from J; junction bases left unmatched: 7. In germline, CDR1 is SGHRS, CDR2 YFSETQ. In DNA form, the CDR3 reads TGCGCCAGCAGCCTGCTAGCGGGAGGGCAGGATGAGCAGTTCTTC. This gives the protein CASSLLAGGQDEQFF.